Detailed here is one TCR beta chain. The sample comes from a study of blood T cell repertoires in COVID-19. Across the study: Spain, Italy and the United States supplied samples that represented acute and convalescent COVID-19. The cDNA or gDNA used as material had been derived from T cells, B-cell-depleted T cells, or PBMCs.

How the authors handled the data: Estimated nucleated cell counts came from reference gene primer amplification. The method was immunoSEQ multiplex PCR; TCRdb's version includes in-frame clones alone and lacks a portion of them. Clone size and the V and J calls come from that table; the DNA yielded D and trimming. This table has some 50,000 clones, about 83% appearing once. Germline V lookup: CDR1 LGHDT, CDR2 YNNKEL (reference sequence). V lost 2 bases to trimming and J lost 2 bases; unmatched junction nucleotides: 5. The CDR3 totals 16 residues. The chain links TRBV3-1 (or the pseudogene TRBV3-2) to TRBJ2-2; TRBD2 aligns across 7 bases. What was sequenced was peripheral blood. The clonotype was recovered from a woman aged 60-75 years with acute or convalescent COVID-19. CDR3 nucleotides: TGTGCCAGCAGCCAAACCGGGACTATCAACACCGGGGAGCTGTTTTTT. Translating it yields CASSQTGTINTGELFF.